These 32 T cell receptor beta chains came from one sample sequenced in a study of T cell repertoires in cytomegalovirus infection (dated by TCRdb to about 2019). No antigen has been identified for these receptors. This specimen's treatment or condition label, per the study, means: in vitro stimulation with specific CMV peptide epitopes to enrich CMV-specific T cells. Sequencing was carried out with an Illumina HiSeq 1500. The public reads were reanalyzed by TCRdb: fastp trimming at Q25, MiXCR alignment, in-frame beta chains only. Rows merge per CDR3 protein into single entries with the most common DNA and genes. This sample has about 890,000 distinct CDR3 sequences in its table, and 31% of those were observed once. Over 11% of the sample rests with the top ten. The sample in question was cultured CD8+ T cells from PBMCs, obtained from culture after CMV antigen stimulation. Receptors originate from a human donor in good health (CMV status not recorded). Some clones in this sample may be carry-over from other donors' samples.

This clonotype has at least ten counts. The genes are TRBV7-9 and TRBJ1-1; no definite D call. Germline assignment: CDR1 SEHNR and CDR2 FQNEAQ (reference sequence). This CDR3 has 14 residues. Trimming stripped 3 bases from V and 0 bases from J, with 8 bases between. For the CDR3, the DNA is TGTGCCAGCAGCTTCAAATGGCTGAACACTGAAGCTTTCTTT. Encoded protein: CASSFKWLNTEAFF.

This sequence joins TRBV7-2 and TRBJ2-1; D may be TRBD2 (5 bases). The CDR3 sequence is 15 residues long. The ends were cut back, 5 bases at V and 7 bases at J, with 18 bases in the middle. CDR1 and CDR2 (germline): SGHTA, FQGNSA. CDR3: CASSLRPTGDNEQFF. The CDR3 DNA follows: TGTGCCAGCAGCCTACGCCCGACCGGGGATAATGAGCAGTTCTTC.

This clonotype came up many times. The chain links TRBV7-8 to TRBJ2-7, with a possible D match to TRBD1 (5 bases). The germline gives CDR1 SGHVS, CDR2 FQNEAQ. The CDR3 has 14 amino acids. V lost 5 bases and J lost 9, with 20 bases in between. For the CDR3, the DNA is TGTGCCAGCAGCCTCCCCTCCATCAGGGTAGGGCAGTACGTC. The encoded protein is CASSLPSIRVGQYV.

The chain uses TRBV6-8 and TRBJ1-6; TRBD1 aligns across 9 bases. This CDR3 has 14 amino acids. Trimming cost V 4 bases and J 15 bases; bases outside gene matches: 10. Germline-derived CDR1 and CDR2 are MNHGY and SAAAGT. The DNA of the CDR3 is TGTGCCAGCAGTTTCTGGGACAGGGAGGGTATCCTCCACTTT. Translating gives CASSFWDREGILHF.

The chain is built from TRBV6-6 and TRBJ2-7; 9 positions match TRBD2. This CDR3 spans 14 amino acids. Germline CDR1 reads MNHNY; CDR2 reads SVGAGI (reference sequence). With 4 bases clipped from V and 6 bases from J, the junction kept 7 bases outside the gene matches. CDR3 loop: CASSSPSGGPEQYV. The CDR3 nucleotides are TGTGCCAGCAGTTCCCCGAGCGGGGGGCCCGAGCAGTACGTC.

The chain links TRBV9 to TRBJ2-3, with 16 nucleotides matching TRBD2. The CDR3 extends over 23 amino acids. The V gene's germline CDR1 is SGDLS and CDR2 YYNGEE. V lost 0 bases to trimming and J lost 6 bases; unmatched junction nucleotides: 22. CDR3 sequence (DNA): TGTGCCAGCAGCGTAGCTACTGGGACTAGCGGGGGGGCCTTTACACACACAAGGGATACGCAGTATTTT. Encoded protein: CASSVATGTSGGAFTHTRDTQYF.

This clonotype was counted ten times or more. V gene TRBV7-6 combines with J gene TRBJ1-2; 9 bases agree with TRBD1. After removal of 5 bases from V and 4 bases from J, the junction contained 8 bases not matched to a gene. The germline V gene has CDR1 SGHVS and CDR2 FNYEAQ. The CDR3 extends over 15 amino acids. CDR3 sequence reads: CASSPRTGVPYGYTF. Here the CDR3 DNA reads TGTGCCAGCAGCCCTAGGACAGGGGTCCCCTATGGCTACACCTTC.

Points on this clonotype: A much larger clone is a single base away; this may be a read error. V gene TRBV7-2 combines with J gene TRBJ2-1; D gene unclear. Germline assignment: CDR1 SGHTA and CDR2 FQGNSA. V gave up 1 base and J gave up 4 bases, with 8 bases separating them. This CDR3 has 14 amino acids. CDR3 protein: CASSLVLRYNEQFF. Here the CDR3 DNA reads TGTGCCAGCAGCTTAGTACTTAGATACAATGAGCAGTTCTTC.

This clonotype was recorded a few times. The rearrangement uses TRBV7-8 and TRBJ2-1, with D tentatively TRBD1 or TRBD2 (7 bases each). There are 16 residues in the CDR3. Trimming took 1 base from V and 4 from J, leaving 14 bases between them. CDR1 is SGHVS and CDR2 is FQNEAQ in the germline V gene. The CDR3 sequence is CASSLVAGGGYNEQFF. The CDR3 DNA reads TGTGCCAGCAGCTTAGTGGCAGGGGGGGGATACAATGAGCAGTTCTTC.

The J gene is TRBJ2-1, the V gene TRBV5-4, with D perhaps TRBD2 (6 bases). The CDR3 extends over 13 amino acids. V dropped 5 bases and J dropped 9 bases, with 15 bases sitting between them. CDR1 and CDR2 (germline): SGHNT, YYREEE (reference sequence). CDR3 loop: CASSRREAAEQFF. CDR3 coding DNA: TGTGCCAGCAGTAGAAGGGAGGCCGCTGAGCAGTTCTTC.

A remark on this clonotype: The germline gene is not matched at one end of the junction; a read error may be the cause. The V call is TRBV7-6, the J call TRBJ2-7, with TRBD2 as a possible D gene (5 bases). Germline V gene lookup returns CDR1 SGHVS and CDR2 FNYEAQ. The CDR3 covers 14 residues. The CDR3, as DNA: TGTGCTAGCAGCTTAACACTCGAGGGCTACGAGCAGTACTTC. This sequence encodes CASSLTLEGYEQYF.

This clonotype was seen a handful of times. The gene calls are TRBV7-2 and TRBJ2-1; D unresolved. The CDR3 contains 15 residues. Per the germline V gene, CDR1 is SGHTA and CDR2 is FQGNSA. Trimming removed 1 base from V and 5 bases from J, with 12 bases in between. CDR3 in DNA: TGTGCCAGCAGCTTAGGTTTCTCTAGGCACAATGAGCAGTTCTTC. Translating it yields CASSLGFSRHNEQFF.

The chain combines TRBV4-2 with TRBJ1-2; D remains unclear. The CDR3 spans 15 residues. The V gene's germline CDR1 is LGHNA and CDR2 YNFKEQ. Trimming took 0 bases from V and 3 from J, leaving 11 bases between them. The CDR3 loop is CASSQDFNTYYGYTF. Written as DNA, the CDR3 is TGTGCCAGCAGCCAAGATTTTAACACCTACTATGGCTACACCTTC.

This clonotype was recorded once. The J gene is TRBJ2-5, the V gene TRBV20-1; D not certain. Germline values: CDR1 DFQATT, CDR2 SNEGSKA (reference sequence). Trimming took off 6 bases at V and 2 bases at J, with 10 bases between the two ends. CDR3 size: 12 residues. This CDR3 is CSADNRQETQYF. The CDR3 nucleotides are TGCAGTGCCGACAACAGACAAGAGACCCAGTACTTC.

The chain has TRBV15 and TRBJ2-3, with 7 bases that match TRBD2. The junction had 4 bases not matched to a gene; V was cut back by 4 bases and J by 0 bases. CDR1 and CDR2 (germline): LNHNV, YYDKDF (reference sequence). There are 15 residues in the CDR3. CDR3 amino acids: CATSNGGGSTDTQYF. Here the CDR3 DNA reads TGTGCCACCAGCAATGGCGGGGGTAGCACAGATACGCAGTATTTT.

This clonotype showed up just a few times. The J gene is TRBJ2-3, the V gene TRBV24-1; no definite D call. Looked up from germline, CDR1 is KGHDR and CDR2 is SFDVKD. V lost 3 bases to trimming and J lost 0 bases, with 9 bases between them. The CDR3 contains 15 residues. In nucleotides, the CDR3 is TGTGCCACCAGTGATCCGACTCGGAGCACAGATACGCAGTATTTT. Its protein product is CATSDPTRSTDTQYF.

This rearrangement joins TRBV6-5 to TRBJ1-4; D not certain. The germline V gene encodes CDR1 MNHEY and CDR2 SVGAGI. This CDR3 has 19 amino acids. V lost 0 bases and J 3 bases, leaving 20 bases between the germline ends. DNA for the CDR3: TGTGCCAGCAGTTACTCGATGCTAGCGACCTCGGCGGCTAATGAAAAACTGTTTTTT. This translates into CASSYSMLATSAANEKLFF.

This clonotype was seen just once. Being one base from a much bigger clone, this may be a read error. Here the CDR3 reads CASSLGTGTNSNQPQHF. CDR3 nucleotide sequence: TGTGCCAGCAGCTTGGGGACAGGGACAAATAGCAATCAGCCCCAGCATTTT. V usage is TRBV7-8 and J usage is TRBJ1-5; 9 bases map to TRBD1. Per the germline V gene, CDR1 is SGHVS and CDR2 is FQNEAQ. CDR3 length equals 17 residues. The J segment lost 0 bases and the V segment lost 3 bases, leaving 6 bases of the junction unmatched.

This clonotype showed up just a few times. CDR3: CASKVDSPNTEAFF. CDR3 nucleotides: TGTGCCAGTAAGGTCGATTCACCGAACACTGAAGCTTTCTTT. The chain couples TRBV19 to TRBJ1-1; D unclear. The CDR3 is made up of 14 amino acids. The germline CDR1 and CDR2 sequences are LNHDA and SQIVND (reference sequence). The germline V and J ends were trimmed by 7 bases and 1 base, with 13 bases remaining between them.

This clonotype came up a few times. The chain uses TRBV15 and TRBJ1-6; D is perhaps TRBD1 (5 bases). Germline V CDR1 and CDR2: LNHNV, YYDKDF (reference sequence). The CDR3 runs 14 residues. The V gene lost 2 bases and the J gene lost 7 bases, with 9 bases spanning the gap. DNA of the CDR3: TGTGCCACCAGCAGAAAGAAGGGGAATTCACCCCTCCACTTT. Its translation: CATSRKKGNSPLHF.

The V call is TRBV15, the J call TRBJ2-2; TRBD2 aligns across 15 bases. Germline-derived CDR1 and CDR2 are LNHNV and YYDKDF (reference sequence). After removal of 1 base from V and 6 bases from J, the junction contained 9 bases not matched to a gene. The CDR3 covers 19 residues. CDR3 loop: CATSRAHGLAGGIAGELFF. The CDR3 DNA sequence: TGTGCCACCAGCAGAGCGCACGGACTAGCGGGGGGGATCGCCGGGGAGCTGTTTTTT. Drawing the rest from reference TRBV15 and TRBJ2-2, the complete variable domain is DAMVIQNPRYQVTQFGKPVTLSCSQTLNHNVMYWYQQKSSQAPKLLFHYYDKDFNNEADTPDNFQSRRPNTSFCFLDIRSPGLGDTAMYLCATSRAHGLAGGIAGELFFGEGSRLTVL.

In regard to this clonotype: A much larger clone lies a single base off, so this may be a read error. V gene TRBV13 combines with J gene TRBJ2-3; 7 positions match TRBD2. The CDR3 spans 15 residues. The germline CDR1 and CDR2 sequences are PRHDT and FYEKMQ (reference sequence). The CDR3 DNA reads TGTGTCAGCAGCTCCCGGACTAGTAGCACAGATACGCAGTATTTT. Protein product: CVSSSRTSSTDTQYF.

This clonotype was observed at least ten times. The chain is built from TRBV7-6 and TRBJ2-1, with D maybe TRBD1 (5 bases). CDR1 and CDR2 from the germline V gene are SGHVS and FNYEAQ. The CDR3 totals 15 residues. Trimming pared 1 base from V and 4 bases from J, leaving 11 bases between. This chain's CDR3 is CASSLDDYRYNEQFF. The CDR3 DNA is TGTGCCAGCAGCTTAGACGATTACAGGTACAATGAGCAGTTCTTC.

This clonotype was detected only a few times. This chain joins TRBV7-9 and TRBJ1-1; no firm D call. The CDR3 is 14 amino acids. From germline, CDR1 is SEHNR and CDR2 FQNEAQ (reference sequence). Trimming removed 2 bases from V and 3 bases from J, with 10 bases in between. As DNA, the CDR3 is TGTGCCAGCAGCTTAACCCCCCGGGACACTGAAGCTTTCTTT. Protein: CASSLTPRDTEAFF. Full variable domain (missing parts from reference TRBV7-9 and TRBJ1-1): DTGVSQNPRHKITKRGQNVTFRCDPISEHNRLYWYRQTLGQGPEFLTYFQNEAQLEKSRLLSDRFSAERPKGSFSTLEIQRTEQGDSAMYLCASSLTPRDTEAFFGQGTRLTVV.

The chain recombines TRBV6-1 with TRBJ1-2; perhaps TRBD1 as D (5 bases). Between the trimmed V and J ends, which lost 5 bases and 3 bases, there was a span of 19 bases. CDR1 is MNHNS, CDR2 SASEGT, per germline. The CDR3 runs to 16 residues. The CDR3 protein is CASSRQGVQADYGYTF. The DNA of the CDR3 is TGTGCCAGCAGTCGCCAAGGGGTCCAAGCCGACTATGGCTACACCTTC.

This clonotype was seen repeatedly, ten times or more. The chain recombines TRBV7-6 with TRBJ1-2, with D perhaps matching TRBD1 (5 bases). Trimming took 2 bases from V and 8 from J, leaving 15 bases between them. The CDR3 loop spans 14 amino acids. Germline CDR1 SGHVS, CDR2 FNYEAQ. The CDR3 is CASSLQGPLRGYTF. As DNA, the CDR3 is TGTGCCAGCAGCTTACAGGGTCCCTTGCGAGGCTACACCTTC.

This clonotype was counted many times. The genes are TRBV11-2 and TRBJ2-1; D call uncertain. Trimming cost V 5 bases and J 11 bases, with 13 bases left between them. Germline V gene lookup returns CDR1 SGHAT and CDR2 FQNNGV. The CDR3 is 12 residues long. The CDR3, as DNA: TGTGCCAGCAGCCAGGAAGCCCCCAAGCAGTTCTTC. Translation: CASSQEAPKQFF.

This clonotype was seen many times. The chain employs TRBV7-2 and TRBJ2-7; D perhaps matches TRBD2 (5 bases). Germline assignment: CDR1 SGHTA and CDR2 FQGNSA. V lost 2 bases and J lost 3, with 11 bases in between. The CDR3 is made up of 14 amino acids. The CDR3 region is CASSLNLGNYEQYV. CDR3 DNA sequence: TGTGCCAGCAGCTTAAATCTCGGGAACTACGAGCAGTACGTC.

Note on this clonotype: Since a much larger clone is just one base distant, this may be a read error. The CDR3 reads CASSPRAVDSKEAFF. CDR3 DNA sequence: TGTGCCAGCAGCCCAAGGGCGGTAGACTCCAAGGAAGCTTTCTTT. This chain links TRBV7-9 with TRBJ1-1; D not resolved. V gave up 5 bases and J gave up 8 bases, with 21 bases separating them. The germline gives CDR1 SEHNR, CDR2 FQNEAQ (reference sequence). The CDR3 contains 15 residues.

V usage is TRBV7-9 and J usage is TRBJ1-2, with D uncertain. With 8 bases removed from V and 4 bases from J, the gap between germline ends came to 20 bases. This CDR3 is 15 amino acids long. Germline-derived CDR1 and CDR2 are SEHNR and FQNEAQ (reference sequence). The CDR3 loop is CASSGEVGSIYGYTF. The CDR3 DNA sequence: TGTGCCAGCTCCGGGGAGGTAGGCTCGATCTATGGCTACACCTTC.

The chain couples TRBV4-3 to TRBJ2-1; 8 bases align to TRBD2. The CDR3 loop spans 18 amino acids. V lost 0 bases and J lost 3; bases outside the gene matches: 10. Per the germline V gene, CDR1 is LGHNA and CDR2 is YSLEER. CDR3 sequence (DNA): TGCGCCAGCAGCCAAGATTTGAAGAGCGGGGGATTCTACAATGAGCAGTTCTTC. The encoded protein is CASSQDLKSGGFYNEQFF.

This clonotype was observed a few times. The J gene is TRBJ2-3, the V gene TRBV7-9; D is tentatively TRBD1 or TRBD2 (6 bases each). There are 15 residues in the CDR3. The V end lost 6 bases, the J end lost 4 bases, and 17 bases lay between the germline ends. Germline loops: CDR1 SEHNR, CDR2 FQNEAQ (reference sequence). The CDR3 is CASRPNGGLSDTQYF. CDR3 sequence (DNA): TGTGCCAGCAGACCCAACGGGGGCCTGTCAGATACGCAGTATTTT.